This T cell receptor (beta chain) is drawn from a study of control samples from healthy donors and cancer patients. Sequenced by immunoSEQ multiplex PCR; TCRdb stores in-frame clones only, minus some. The sample holds some 90,000 clones, about 89% seen once. Trimming took off 5 bases at V and 6 bases at J, with 11 bases between the two ends. The CDR3 is made up of 13 amino acids. The sequence derives from a woman aged 60-70 years in good health. The chain couples TRBV12-3 or TRBV12-4 to TRBJ1-5; D gene uncertain. Sequenced material: blood. Written as DNA, the CDR3 is TGTGCCAGCAGTCCTTTAGAGGCTCAGCCCCAGCATTTT. Residues: CASSPLEAQPQHF.